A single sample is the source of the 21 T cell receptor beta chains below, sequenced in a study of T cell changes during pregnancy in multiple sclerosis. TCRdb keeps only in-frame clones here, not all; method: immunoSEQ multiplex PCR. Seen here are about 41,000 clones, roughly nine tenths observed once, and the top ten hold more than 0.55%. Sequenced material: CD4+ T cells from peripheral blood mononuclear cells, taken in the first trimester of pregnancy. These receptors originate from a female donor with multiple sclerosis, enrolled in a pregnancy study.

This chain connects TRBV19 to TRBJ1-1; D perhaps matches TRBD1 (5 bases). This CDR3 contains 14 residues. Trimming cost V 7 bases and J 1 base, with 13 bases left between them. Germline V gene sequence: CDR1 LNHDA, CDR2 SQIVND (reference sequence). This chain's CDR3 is CASTPLRENTEAFF. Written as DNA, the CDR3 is TGTGCCAGTACCCCTCTCAGGGAGAACACTGAAGCTTTCTTT. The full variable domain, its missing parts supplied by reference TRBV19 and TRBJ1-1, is DGGITQSPKYLFRKEGQNVTLSCEQNLNHDAMYWYRQDPGQGLRLIYYSQIVNDFQKGDIAEGYSVSREKKESFPLTVTSAQKNPTAFYLCASTPLRENTEAFFGQGTRLTVV.

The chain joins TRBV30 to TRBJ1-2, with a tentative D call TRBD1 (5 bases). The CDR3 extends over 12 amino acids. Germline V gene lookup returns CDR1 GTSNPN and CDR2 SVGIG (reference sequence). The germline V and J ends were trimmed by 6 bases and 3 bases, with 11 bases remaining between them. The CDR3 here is CACIQDDYGYTF. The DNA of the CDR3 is TGTGCCTGCATACAGGACGACTATGGCTACACCTTC.

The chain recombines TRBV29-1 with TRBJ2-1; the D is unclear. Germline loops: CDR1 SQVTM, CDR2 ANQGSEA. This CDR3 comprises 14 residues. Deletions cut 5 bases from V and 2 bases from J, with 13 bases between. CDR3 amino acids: CSVIIAAPYNEQFF. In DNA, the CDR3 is TGCAGCGTTATCATAGCTGCGCCCTACAATGAGCAGTTCTTC.

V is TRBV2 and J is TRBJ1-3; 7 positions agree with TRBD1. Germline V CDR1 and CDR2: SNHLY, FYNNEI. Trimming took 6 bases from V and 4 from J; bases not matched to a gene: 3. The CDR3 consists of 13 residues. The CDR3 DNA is TGTGCCAGCAGGGGACAGTCCGGAAACACCATATATTTT. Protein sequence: CASRGQSGNTIYF.

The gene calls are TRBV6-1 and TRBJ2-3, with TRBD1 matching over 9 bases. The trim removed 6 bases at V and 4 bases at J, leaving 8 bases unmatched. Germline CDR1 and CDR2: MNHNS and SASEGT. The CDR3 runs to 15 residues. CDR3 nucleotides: TGTGCCAGCAGCCTGGACAGGGGTGCCCCAGATACGCAGTATTTT. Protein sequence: CASSLDRGAPDTQYF.

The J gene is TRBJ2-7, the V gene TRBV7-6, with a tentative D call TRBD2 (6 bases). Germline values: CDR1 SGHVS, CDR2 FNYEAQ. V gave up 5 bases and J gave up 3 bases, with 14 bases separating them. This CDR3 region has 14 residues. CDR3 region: CASSPGRSGYEQYF. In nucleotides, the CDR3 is TGTGCCAGCAGCCCAGGGAGGAGCGGCTACGAGCAGTACTTC.

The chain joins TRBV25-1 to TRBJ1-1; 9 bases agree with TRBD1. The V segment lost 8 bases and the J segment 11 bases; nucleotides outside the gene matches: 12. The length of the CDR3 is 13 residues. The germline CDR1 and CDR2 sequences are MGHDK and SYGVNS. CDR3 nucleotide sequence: TGTGCCAGCCAACAGGGGGCGATTCCGCCCGCTTTCTTT. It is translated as CASQQGAIPPAFF.

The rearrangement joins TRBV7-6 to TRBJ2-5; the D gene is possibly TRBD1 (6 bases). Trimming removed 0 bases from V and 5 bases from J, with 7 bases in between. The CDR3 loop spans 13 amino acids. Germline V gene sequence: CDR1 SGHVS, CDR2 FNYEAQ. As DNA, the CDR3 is TGTGCCAGCAGCTTAGCTCAGGGGGAGACCCAGTACTTC. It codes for CASSLAQGETQYF. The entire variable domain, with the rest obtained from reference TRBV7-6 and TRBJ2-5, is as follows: GAGVSQSPRYKVTKRGQDVALRCDPISGHVSLYWYRQALGQGPEFLTYFNYEAQQDKSGLPNDRFSAERPEGSISTLTIQRTEQRDSAMYRCASSLAQGETQYFGPGTRLLVL.

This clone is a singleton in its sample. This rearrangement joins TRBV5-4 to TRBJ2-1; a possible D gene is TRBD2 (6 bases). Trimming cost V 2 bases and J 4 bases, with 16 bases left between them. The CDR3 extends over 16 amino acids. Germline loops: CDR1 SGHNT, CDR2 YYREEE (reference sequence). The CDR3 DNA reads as TGTGCCAGCAGCTTCGGGGGTCCGGTTAATTACAATGAGCAGTTCTTC. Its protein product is CASSFGGPVNYNEQFF.

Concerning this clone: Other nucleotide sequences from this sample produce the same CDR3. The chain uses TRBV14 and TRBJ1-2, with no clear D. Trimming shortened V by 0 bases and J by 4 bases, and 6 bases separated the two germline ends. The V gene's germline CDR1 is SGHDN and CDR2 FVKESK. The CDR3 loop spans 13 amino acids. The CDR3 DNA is TGTGCCAGCAGCCAAGATTACAGCTATGGCTACACCTTC. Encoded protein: CASSQDYSYGYTF.

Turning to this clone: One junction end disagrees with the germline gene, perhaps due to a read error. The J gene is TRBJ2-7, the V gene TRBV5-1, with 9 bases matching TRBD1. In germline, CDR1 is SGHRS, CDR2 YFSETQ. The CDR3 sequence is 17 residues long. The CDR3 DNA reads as TGCGCCAGCAGCTTGGTCGGGGGACAGGGAAAGGCCTACGGGCAGTACTTC. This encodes CASSLVGGQGKAYGQYF.

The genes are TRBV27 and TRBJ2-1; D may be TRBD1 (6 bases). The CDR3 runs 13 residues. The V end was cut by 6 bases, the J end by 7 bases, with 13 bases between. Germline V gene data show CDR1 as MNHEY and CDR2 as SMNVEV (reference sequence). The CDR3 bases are TGTGCCAGCAGACCGGGACACCAGAATGAGCAGTTCTTC. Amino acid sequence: CASRPGHQNEQFF.

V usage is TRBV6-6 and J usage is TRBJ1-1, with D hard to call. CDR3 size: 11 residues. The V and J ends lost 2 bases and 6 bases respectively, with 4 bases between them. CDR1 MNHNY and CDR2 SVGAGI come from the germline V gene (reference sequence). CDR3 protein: CASSYGPEAFF. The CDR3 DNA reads TGTGCCAGCAGTTACGGGCCTGAAGCTTTCTTT.

The CDR3 region is CASSAGTSQTQYF. The CDR3 nucleotides are TGTGCCAGCAGCGCAGGGACTAGCCAGACCCAGTACTTC. The chain combines TRBV7-6 with TRBJ2-5; 9 bases fit TRBD2. The V gene end was trimmed by 5 bases and the J gene end by 6 bases; junction bases not matched to a gene: 4. CDR3 size: 13 residues. Germline loops: CDR1 SGHVS, CDR2 FNYEAQ.

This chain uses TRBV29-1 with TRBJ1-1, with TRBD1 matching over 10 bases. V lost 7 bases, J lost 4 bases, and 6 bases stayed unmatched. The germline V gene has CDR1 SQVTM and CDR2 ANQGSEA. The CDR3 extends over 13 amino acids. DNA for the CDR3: TGCAGCGCCAGACAGGGGGCCGGCACTGAAGCTTTCTTT. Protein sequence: CSARQGAGTEAFF.

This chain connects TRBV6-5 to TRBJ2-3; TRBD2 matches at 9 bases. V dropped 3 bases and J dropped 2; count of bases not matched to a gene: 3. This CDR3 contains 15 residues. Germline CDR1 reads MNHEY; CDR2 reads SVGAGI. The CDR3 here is CASSYGGRDTDTQYF. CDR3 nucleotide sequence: TGTGCCAGCAGTTATGGCGGGAGGGACACAGATACGCAGTATTTT.

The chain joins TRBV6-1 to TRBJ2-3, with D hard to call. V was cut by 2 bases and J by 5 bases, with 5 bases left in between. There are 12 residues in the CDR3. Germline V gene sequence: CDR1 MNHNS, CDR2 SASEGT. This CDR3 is CASSEFGDTQYF. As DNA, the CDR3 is TGTGCCAGCAGTGAATTCGGAGATACGCAGTATTTT.

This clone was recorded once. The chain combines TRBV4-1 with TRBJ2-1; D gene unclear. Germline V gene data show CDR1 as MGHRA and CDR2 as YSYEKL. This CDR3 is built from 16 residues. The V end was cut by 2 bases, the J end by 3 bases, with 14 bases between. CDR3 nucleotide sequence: TGCGCCAGCAGCCAAAAACCGGGTCCGGACTACAATGAGCAGTTCTTC. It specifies CASSQKPGPDYNEQFF.

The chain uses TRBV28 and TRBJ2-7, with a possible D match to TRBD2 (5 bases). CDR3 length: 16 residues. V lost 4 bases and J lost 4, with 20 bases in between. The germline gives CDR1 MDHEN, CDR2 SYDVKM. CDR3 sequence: CASSSAPPGSFYEQYF. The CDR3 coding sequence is TGTGCCAGCAGTTCAGCCCCCCCGGGGAGTTTTTACGAGCAGTACTTC.

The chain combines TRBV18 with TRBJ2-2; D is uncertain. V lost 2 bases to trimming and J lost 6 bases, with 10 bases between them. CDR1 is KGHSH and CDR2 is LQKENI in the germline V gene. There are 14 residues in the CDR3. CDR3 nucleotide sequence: TGTGCCAGCTCACCAATATCTCTCTCCGGGGAGCTGTTTTTT. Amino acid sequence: CASSPISLSGELFF.

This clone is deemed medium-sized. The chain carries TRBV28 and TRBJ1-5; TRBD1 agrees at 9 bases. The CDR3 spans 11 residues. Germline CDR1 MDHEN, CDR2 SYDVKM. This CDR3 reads CPQTGGQPQHF. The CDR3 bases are TGTCCCCAGACAGGGGGTCAGCCCCAGCATTTT.